The source of this T cell receptor (beta chain) is a study of blood T cell repertoires in COVID-19. The length of the CDR3 is 14 residues. Germline V CDR1 and CDR2: MGHDK, SYGVNS. Trimming removed 5 bases from V and 4 bases from J, with 12 bases in between. This clone was found once. Profiling relied on immunoSEQ multiplex PCR, and the TCRdb table lists in-frame clones only, not all of them. The sample consists of roughly 300,000 clones, 80% to 95% of them appearing once. This TCR derives from a woman younger than 45 with COVID-19, enrolled during active disease. The sequencing input was peripheral blood. This chain uses TRBV25-1 with TRBJ2-1; D might be TRBD2 (6 bases). The CDR3 spells CASSFSGPYNEQFF. Here the CDR3 DNA reads TGTGCCAGCAGTTTTAGCGGTCCTTACAATGAGCAGTTCTTC.